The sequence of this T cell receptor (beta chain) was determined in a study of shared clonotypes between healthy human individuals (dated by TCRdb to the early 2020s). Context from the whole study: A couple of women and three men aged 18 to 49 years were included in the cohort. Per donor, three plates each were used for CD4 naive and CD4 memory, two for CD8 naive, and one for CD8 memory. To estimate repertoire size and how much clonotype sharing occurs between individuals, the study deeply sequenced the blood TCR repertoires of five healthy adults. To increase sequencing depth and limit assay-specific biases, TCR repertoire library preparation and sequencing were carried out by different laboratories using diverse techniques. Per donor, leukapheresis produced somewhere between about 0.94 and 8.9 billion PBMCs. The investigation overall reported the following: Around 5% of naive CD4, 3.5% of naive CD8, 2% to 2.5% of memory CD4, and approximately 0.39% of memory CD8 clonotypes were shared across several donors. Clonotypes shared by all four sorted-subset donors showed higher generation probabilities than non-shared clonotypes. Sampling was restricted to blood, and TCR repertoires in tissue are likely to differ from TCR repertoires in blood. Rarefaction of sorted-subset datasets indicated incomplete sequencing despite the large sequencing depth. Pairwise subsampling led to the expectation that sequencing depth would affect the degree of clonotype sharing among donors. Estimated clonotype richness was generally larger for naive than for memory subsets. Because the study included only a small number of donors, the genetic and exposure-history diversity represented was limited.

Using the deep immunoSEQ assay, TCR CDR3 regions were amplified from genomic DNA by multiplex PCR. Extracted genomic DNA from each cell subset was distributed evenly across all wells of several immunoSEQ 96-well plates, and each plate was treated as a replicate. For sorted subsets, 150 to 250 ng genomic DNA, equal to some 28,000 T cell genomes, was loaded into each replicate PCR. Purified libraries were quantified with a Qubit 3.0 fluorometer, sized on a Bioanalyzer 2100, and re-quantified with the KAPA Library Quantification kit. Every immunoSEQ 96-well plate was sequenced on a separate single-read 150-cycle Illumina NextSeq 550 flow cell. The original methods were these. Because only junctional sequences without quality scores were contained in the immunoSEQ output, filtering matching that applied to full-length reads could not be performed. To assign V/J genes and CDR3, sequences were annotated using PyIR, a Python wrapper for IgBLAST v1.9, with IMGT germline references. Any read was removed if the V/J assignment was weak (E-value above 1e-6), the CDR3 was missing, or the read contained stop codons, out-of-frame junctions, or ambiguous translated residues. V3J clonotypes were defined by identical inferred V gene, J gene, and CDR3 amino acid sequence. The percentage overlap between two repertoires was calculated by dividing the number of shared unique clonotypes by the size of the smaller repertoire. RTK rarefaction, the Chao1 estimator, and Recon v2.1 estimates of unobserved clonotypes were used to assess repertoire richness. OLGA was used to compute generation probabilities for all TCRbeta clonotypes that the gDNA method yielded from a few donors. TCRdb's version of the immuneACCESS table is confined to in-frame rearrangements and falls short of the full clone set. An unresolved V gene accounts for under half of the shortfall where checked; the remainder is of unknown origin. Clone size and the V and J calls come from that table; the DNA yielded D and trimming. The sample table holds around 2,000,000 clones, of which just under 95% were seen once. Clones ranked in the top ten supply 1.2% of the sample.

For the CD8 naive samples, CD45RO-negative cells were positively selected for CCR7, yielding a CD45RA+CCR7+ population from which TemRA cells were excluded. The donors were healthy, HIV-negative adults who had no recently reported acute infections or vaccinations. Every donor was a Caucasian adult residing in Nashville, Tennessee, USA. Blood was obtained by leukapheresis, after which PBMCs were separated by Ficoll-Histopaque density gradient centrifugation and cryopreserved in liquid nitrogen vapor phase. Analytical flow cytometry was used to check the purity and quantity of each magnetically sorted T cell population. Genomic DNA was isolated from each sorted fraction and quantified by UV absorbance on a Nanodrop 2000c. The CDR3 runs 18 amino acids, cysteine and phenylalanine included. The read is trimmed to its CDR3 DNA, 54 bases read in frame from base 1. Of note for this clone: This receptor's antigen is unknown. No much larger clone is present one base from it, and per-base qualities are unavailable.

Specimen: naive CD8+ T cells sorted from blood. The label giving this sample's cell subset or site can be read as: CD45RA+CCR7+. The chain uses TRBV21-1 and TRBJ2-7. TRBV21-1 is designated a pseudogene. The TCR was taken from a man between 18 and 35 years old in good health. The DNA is TGTGCCAGCAGCGCCTCTCGCTCCATGGGGTACTGGACCTACGAGCAGTACTTC. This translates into CASSASRSMGYWTYEQYF.